The clone carrying this T cell receptor (beta chain) was seen many times. The sample comes from a study of T cells of healthy individuals. MiXCR was run by TCRdb on the 5' RACE reads, yielding one entry per CDR3 protein. The repertoire includes 75,000 to 95,000 distinct CDR3 sequences, more than 4.5% of them detected once, and about 7.5% sits in the top ten. This sequence originates from a female donor in good health.

This CDR3 is CASANGDSTEAFF. In DNA form, the CDR3 reads TGTGCCAGTGCAAACGGGGACAGCACTGAAGCTTTCTTT. This chain links TRBV7-9 with TRBJ1-1, with 7 bases identical to TRBD1. The V segment lost 9 bases and the J segment 4 bases; nucleotides outside the gene matches: 8. Germline CDR1 reads SEHNR; CDR2 reads FQNEAQ (reference sequence). The CDR3 spans 13 residues.